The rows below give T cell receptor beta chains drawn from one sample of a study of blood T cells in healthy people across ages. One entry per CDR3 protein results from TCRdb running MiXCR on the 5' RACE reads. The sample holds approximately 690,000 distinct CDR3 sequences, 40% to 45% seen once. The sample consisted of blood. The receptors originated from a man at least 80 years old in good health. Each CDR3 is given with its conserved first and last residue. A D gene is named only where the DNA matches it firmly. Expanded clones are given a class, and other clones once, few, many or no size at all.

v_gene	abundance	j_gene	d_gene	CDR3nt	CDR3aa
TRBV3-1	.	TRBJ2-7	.	TGTGCCAGCAGCCGAGGGTCCCACGAGCAGTACTTC	CASSRGSHEQYF
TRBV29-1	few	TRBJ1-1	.	TGCAGTTACAGGGAGGGTTACACTGAAGCTTTCTTT	CSYREGYTEAFF
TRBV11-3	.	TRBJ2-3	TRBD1	TGTGCCAGCAGCTTTAGGGGCCCGGACAGGGGGCAAGATACGCAGTATTTT	CASSFRGPDRGQDTQYF
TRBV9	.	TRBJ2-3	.	TGTGCCAGCAGCGTAGTAAGCACAGATACGCAGTATTTT	CASSVVSTDTQYF
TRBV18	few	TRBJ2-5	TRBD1	TGTGCCAGCTCACCCTCCCAGGGGGCTTTGAAAGAGACCCAGTACTTC	CASSPSQGALKETQYF
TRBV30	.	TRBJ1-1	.	TGTGCCTGGAGTAGAAAAGGTTTAGAAGCTTTCTTT	CAWSRKGLEAFF
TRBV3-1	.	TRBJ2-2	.	TGTGCCAGCAGCCAAGGCCTGGGTAGAAGCACCGGGGAGCTGTTTTTT	CASSQGLGRSTGELFF
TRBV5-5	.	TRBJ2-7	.	TGTGCCAGCAGCTTCTGGACTAGCGGACAGGGGAATGAGCAGTACTTC	CASSFWTSGQGNEQYF
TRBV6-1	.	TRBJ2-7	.	TGTGCCAGCAGTGGGAACCCCTACGAGCAGTACTTC	CASSGNPYEQYF
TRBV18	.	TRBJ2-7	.	TGTGCCAGCTCCCCCCAAGGGCTAGCCGGCTCCTACAATGAGCAGTACTTC	CASSPQGLAGSYNEQYF
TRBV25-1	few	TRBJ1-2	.	TGTGCCAGCAGTGAATCGGCAGGAGTGAATGGCTACACCTTC	CASSESAGVNGYTF
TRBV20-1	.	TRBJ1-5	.	TGCAGTGCCCCGGGGTACAATCAGCCCCAGCATTTT	CSAPGYNQPQHF
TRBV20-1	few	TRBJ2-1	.	TGCAGTGCTAGAGATACTAGTCGGTCGTACAATGAGCAGTTCTTC	CSARDTSRSYNEQFF
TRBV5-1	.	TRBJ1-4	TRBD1	TGCGCCAGCAGCTCGACAGGGGGAACTAATGAAAAACTGTTTTTT	CASSSTGGTNEKLFF
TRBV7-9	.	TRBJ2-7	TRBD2	TGTGCCAGCAGCTTAGGCCTAAGCGGGAGCTCCTACGAGCAGTACTTC	CASSLGLSGSSYEQYF
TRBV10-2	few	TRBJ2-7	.	TGCGCCAGCAGTGAGACGGGGACTGTCTCCTACGAGCAGTACTTC	CASSETGTVSYEQYF
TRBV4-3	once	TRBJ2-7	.	TGCGCCAGCAGCCAATTACAACTTTACAATGGGCAGTACTTC	CASSQLQLYNGQYF
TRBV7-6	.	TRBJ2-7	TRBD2	TGTGCCAGCAGCTTCGCGATGGGAGGGTCAAGCTCCTACGAGCAGTACTTC	CASSFAMGGSSSYEQYF
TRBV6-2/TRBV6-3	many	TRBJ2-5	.	TGTGCCAGCAGTTGGACTCGACAAGAGACCCAGTACTTC	CASSWTRQETQYF
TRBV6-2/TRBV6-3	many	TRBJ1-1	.	TGTGCCAGCAGTACCAGCCAGAACACTGAAGCTTTCTTT	CASSTSQNTEAFF
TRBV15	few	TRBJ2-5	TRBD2	TGTGCCACCAGCAGAGTCAAAGGGACCGGGACTAGTCAAGAGACCCAGTACTTC	CATSRVKGTGTSQETQYF
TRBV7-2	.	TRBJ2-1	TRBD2	TGTGCCAGCAGCTTAGTGGCTAGCGGGAGTGGGAATGAGCAGTTCTTC	CASSLVASGSGNEQFF
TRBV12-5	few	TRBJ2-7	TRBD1	TGTGCTAGTGGTGCAAGGACAGGGGGTACCTACGAGCAGTACTTC	CASGARTGGTYEQYF
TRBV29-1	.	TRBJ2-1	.	TGCAGCGCAAACCGGGGCGATGAGCAGTTCTTC	CSANRGDEQFF
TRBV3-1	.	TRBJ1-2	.	TGTGCCAGCAGGGGCCGGGACACCGGGTTCTACACCTTC	CASRGRDTGFYTF
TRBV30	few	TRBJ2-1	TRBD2	TGTGCCTGGAGTCCAGCGGGAGACCGGGAGCAGTTCTTC	CAWSPAGDREQFF
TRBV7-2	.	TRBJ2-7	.	TGTGCCAGCAGCTTAAATGGACCCAAAAACACCTACGAGCAGTACTTC	CASSLNGPKNTYEQYF
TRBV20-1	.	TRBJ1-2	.	TGCAGTGCTATGGGGTACTATGGCTACACCTTC	CSAMGYYGYTF
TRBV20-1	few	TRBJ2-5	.	TGCAGTGCTAGAACTTCATCGACCCAGTACTTC	CSARTSSTQYF
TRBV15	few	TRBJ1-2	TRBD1	TGTGCCACCAGCAGAGATCAGGACAGGGTGTATGGCTACACCTTC	CATSRDQDRVYGYTF
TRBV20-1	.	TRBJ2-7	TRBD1	TGCAGTGCTAGCTCCTGGGACAGGGGGCAAGGCGAGCAGTACTTC	CSASSWDRGQGEQYF
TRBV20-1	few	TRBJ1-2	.	TGCAGTGCTGGCCCGGGCTCCCTCTATGGCTACACCTTC	CSAGPGSLYGYTF
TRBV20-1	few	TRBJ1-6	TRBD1	TGCAGTGCTAGAGAATTCACCGGGACAGCAGGATCACCCCTCCACTTT	CSAREFTGTAGSPLHF
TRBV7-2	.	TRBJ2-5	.	TGTGCCAGCAGCTTATCCCCAGGGGCAACAAGACAGACCCAGTACTTC	CASSLSPGATRQTQYF
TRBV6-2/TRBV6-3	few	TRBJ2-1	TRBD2	TGTGCCAGCAGACCAACTAGCGGGATTAATGAGCAGTTCTTC	CASRPTSGINEQFF
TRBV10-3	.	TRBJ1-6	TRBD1	TGTGCCATCAGTGAACAGGGGCCCTATAATTCACCCCTCCACTTT	CAISEQGPYNSPLHF
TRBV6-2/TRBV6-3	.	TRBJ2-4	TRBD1	TGTGCCAGCAGTAGAGGGACAGGGCCGGTAAACATTCAGTACTTC	CASSRGTGPVNIQYF
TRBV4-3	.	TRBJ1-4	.	TGCGCCAGCAGCCAAGCCCGGGACATTAATGAAAAACTGTTTTTT	CASSQARDINEKLFF
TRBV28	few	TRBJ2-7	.	TGTGCCAGCAGTTGGAAGACCAGCGAGCAGTACTTC	CASSWKTSEQYF
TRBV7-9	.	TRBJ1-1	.	TGTGCCAGCAGCCAAGAAGGGGGGCGGGCTGAAGCTTTCTTT	CASSQEGGRAEAFF
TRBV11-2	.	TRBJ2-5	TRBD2	TGTGCCAGCAGCTTACGAGGCGGGGGGCAGGAGACCCAGTACTTC	CASSLRGGGQETQYF
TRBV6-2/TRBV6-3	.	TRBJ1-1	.	TGTGCCAGCAGTTACGCACGGGGCTGGACTGAAGCTTTCTTT	CASSYARGWTEAFF
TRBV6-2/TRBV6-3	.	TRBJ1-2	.	TGTGCCAGCAGTTATATCGGGACACCTAACTATGGCTACACCTTC	CASSYIGTPNYGYTF